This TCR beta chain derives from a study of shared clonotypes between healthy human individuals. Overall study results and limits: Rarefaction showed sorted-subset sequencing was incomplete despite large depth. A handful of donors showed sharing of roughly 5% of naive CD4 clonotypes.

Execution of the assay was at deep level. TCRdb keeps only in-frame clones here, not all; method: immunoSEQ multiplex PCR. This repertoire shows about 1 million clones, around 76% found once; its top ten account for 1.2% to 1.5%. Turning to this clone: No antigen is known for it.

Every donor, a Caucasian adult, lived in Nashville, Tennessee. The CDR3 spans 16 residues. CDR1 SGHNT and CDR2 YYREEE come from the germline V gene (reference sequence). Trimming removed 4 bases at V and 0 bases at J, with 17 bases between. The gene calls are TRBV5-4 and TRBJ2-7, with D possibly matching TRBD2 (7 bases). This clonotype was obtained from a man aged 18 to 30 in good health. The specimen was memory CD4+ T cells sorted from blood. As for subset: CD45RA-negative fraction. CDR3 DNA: TGTGCCAGCAGCAGGGGGGGCGCGGGCATCTCCTACGAGCAGTACTTC. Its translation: CASSRGGAGISYEQYF.